These 14 T cell receptor beta chains share one sample of origin, sequenced in a study of blood T cells in healthy people across ages. Sample-barcoded 5' priming and a J-beta primer mix drove a second PCR of 7 to 11 cycles. TCRdb used MiXCR to reprocess the 5' RACE reads, holding one entry per CDR3 protein. The sample holds about 1,800,000 distinct CDR3 sequences; approximately 30% are singletons and the top ten take roughly 8.2%. Sequencing used blood. Every receptor here comes from a woman aged 25 to 39 in good health.

In this sample, this clonotype turned up many times. The genes are TRBV7-2 and TRBJ2-1; D not resolved. V lost 4 bases and J lost 6, with 13 bases in between. The CDR3 contains 14 residues. Per the germline V gene, CDR1 is SGHTA and CDR2 is FQGNSA. Written as DNA, the CDR3 is TGTGCCAGCAGCTATCGGACCGCGGCCAATGAGCAGTTCTTC. It is translated as CASSYRTAANEQFF.

The chain recombines TRBV15 with TRBJ2-3, with 11 bases lining up with TRBD2. The J segment lost 0 bases and the V segment lost 8 bases, leaving 4 bases of the junction unmatched. The CDR3 runs 15 residues. Per the germline V gene, CDR1 is LNHNV and CDR2 is YYDKDF (reference sequence). The CDR3 nucleotides are TGTGCCACCTATAGCGGGGGGGTCAGCACAGATACGCAGTATTTT. It yields the protein CATYSGGVSTDTQYF.

This clonotype was detected ten times or more. The chain has TRBV5-1 and TRBJ2-7; 9 positions match TRBD1. V lost 1 base to trimming and J lost 6 bases; unmatched junction nucleotides: 8. The CDR3 totals 15 residues. CDR1 and CDR2 from the germline V gene are SGHRS and YFSETQ. The CDR3 is CASSLSGTGTPEQYF. CDR3 sequence (DNA): TGCGCCAGCAGCTTGTCCGGGACAGGGACACCCGAGCAGTACTTC.

This clonotype has just a few counts. The chain employs TRBV7-2 and TRBJ2-5; D gene uncertain. This CDR3 has 16 amino acids. Trimming pared 5 bases from V and 5 bases from J, leaving 21 bases between. Germline lookup yields CDR1 SGHTA and CDR2 FQGNSA. The CDR3, as DNA: TGTGCCAGCAGCACATCTGGCTACCCCCCCGAGGAGACCCAGTACTTC. Protein: CASSTSGYPPEETQYF. Supplemented by reference TRBV7-2 and TRBJ2-5, the full variable domain reads GAGVSQSPSNKVTEKGKDVELRCDPISGHTALYWYRQSLGQGLEFLIYFQGNSAPDKSGLPSDRFSAERTGGSVSTLTIQRTQQEDSAVYLCASSTSGYPPEETQYFGPGTRLLVL.

This chain joins TRBV20-1 and TRBJ2-1, with D maybe TRBD2 (6 bases). Germline CDR1 is DFQATT and CDR2 is SNEGSKA (reference sequence). The CDR3 runs to 11 residues. The germline V and J ends were trimmed by 6 bases and 6 bases, with 9 bases remaining between them. CDR3: CSAELANEQFF. CDR3 in DNA: TGCAGTGCGGAACTAGCCAATGAGCAGTTCTTC.

The sample holds many counts of this clonotype. This sequence joins TRBV29-1 and TRBJ2-5; 12 bases match TRBD1. The germline V gene encodes CDR1 SQVTM and CDR2 ANQGSEA. The CDR3 loop spans 14 amino acids. V was clipped by 6 bases and J by 4 bases; unmatched bases: 6. In DNA, the CDR3 is TGCAGCGTCAGGGACAGGGGGCGCCTAGAGACCCAGTACTTC. Amino acid sequence: CSVRDRGRLETQYF.

In its sample, this clonotype was seen a few times. V and J are TRBV20-1 and TRBJ2-7; D is unresolved. Germline V gene sequence: CDR1 DFQATT, CDR2 SNEGSKA (reference sequence). V shed 0 bases and J shed 0 bases, with 9 bases lying between them. The CDR3 has 14 amino acids. The CDR3 reads CSARDTASSYEQYF. DNA for the CDR3: TGCAGTGCTAGAGACACGGCGAGCTCCTACGAGCAGTACTTC.

The CDR3 region has the DNA TGCAGCGTTGCGACAGGACGTCTCTACGAGCAGTACTTC. The encoded protein is CSVATGRLYEQYF. This rearrangement joins TRBV29-1 to TRBJ2-7; weak D call: TRBD1 (6 bases). This CDR3 has 13 amino acids. Trimming removed 4 bases from V and 3 bases from J, with 13 bases in between. Germline CDR1 SQVTM, CDR2 ANQGSEA.

V usage is TRBV5-1 and J usage is TRBJ2-3; D is unresolved. The germline V and J ends were trimmed by 3 bases and 4 bases, with 15 bases remaining between them. This CDR3 spans 15 amino acids. Germline-derived CDR1 and CDR2 are SGHRS and YFSETQ. CDR3 protein: CASSSAGKPADTQYF. DNA of the CDR3: TGCGCCAGCAGCTCGGCTGGGAAGCCGGCAGATACGCAGTATTTT.

This clonotype has a count of ten or more. The chain couples TRBV7-2 to TRBJ2-5; no firm D call. V was pared by 3 bases and J by 5 bases, with 7 bases between. The germline CDR1 and CDR2 sequences are SGHTA and FQGNSA. CDR3 length: 12 residues. The DNA of the CDR3 is TGTGCCAGCAGCTTCCCGCGGGAGACCCAGTACTTC. Translating it yields CASSFPRETQYF.

The chain carries TRBV18 and TRBJ1-4; 8 bases line up with TRBD1. The ends lost 5 bases at V and 6 bases at J; junction bases unmatched: 5. The germline V gene has CDR1 KGHSH and CDR2 LQKENI. The CDR3 runs 14 residues. This chain's CDR3 is CASSWTGRDEKLFF. The DNA of the CDR3 is TGTGCCAGCTCATGGACAGGGCGGGATGAAAAACTGTTTTTT.

This sequence joins TRBV30 and TRBJ1-2; D not resolved. Germline lookup yields CDR1 GTSNPN and CDR2 SVGIG (reference sequence). The V gene lost 3 bases and the J gene lost 6 bases, with 11 bases spanning the gap. The CDR3 totals 12 residues. CDR3 coding DNA: TGTGCCTGGAGCACGACCATCAATGGCTACACCTTC. Translating it yields CAWSTTINGYTF.

The chain couples TRBV5-1 to TRBJ2-7; D may match TRBD1 or TRBD2 (5 bases each). CDR1 and CDR2 (germline): SGHRS, YFSETQ. The CDR3 loop spans 13 amino acids. The CDR3 protein is CVGNLGGADEQYF. The CDR3 DNA follows: TGCGTCGGCAACCTTGGGGGAGCAGACGAGCAGTACTTC.

In the case of this clonotype: Possible read error: a much larger clone is one base away. V and J are TRBV9 and TRBJ2-5; D unclear. V was shortened by 7 bases and J by 7 bases, with 23 bases between the two germline ends. The CDR3 loop spans 15 amino acids. Germline CDR1 is SGDLS and CDR2 is YYNGEE. CDR3 sequence (DNA): TGTGCCAGCTCGATGAGTGATAGCTCGACGGGGACCCAGTACTTC. This codes for CASSMSDSSTGTQYF.